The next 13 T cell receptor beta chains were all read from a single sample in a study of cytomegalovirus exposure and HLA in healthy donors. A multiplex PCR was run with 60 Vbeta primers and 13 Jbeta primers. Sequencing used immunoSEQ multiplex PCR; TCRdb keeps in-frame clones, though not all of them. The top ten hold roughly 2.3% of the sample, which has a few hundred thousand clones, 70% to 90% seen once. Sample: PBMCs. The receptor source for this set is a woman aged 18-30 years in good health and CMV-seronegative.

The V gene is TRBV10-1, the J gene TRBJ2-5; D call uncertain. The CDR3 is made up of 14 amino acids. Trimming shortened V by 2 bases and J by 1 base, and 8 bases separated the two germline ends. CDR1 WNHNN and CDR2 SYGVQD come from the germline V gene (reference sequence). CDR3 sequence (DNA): TGCGCCAGCAGTGAGACGACACGCCAAGAGACCCAGTACTTC. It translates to CASSETTRQETQYF.

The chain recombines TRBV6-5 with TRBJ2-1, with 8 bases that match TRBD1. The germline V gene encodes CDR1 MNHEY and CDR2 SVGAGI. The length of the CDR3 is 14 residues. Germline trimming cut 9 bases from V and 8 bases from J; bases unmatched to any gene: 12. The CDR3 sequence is CARSTKQGDDEQFF. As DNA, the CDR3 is TGTGCCAGGTCAACCAAACAGGGGGACGATGAGCAGTTCTTC.

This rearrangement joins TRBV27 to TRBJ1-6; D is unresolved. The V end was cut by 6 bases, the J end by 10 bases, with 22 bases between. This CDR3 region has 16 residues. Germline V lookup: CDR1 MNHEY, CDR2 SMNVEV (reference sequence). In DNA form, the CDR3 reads TGTGCCAGCAGGATGAGGCTCGTGATGGAGAGCTCACCCCTCCACTTT. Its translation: CASRMRLVMESSPLHF.

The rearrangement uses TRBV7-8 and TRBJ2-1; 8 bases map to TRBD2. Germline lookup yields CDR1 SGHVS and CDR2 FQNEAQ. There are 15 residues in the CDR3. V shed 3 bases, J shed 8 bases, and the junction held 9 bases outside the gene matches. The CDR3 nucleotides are TGTGCCAGCAGCTTTAACGGGGGGGCCTTCGATGAGCAGTTCTTC. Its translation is CASSFNGGAFDEQFF.

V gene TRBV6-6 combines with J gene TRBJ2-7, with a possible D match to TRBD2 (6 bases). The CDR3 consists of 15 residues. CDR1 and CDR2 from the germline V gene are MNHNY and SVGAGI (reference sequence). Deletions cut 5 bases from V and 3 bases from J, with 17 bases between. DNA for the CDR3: TGTGCCAGCAGTCCCTCGGGGGACCGTTACTACGAGCAGTACTTC. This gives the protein CASSPSGDRYYEQYF.

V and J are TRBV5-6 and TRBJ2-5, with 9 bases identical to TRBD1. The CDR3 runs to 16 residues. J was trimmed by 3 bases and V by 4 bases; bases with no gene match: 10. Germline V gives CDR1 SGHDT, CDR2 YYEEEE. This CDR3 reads CASSGGQGLPEETQYF. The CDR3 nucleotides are TGTGCCAGCAGCGGGGGACAGGGCTTACCAGAAGAGACCCAGTACTTC.

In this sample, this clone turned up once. The CDR3 nucleotides read TGTGCCAGCAGCACGACAGGGGGCTACGGCAATCAGCCCCAGCATTTT. As protein: CASSTTGGYGNQPQHF. The rearrangement joins TRBV5-8 to TRBJ1-5, with TRBD1 identical over 10 bases. This CDR3 is built from 16 residues. After removal of 4 bases from V and 2 bases from J, the junction contained 6 bases not matched to a gene. Germline V gene data show CDR1 as SGHTS and CDR2 as YDEGEE. Complete variable domain (other parts from reference TRBV5-8 and TRBJ1-5): EAGVTQSPTHLIKTRGQQATLRCSPISGHTSVYWYQQALGLGLQFLLWYDEGEERNRGNFPPRFSGRQFPNYSSELNVNALELEDSALYLCASSTTGGYGNQPQHFGDGTRLSIL.

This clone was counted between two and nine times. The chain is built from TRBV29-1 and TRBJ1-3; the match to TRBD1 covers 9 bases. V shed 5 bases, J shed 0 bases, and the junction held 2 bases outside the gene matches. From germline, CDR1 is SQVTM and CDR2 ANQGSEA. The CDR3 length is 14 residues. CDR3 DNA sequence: TGCAGCGTTTGGGGACAGGGCTCTGGAAACACCATATATTTT. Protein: CSVWGQGSGNTIYF.

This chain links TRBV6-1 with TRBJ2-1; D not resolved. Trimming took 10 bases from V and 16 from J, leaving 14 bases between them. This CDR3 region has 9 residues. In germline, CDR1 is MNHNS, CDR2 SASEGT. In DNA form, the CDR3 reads TGTGCCACGCGAACCCCCCCCTTCTTC. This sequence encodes CATRTPPFF.

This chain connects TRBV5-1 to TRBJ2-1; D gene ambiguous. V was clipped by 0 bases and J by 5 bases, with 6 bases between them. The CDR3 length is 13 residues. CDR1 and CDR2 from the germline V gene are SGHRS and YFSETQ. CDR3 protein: CASSLAPDNEQFF. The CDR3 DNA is TGCGCCAGCAGCTTGGCTCCCGACAATGAGCAGTTCTTC.

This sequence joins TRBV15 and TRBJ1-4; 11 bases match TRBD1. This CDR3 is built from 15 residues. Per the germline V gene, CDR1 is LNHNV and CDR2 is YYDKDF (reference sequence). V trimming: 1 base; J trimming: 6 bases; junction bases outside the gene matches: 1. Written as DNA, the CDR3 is TGTGCCACCAGCAGAGGGGGACAGGGGGATGAAAAACTGTTTTTT. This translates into CATSRGGQGDEKLFF.

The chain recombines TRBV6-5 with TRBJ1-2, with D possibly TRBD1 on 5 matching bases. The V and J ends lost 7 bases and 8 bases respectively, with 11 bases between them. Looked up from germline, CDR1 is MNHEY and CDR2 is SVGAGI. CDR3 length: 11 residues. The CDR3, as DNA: TGTGCCAGCACAAGGGGTTACGGCTACACCTTC. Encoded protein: CASTRGYGYTF.

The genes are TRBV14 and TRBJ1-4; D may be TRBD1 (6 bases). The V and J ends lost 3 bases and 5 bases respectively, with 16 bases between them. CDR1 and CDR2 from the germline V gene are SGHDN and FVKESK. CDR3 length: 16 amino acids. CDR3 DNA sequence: TGTGCCAGCAGCCACACACAGGGCCAGGCGAATGAAAAACTGTTTTTT. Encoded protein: CASSHTQGQANEKLFF. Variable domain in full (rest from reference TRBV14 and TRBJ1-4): EAGVTQFPSHSVIEKGQTVTLRCDPISGHDNLYWYRRVMGKEIKFLLHFVKESKQDESGMPNNRFLAERTGGTYSTLKVQPAELEDSGVYFCASSHTQGQANEKLFFGSGTQLSVL.